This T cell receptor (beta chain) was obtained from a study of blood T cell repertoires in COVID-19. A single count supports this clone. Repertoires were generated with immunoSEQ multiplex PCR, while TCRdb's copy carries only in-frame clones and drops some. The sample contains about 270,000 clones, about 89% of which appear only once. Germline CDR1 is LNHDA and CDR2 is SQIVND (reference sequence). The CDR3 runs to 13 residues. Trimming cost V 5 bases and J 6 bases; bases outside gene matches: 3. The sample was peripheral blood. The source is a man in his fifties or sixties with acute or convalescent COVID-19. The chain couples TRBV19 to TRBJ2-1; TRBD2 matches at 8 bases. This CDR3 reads CASSAGRGNEQFF. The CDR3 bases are TGTGCCAGTAGTGCCGGGAGGGGCAATGAGCAGTTCTTC.